A selection of T cell receptor beta chains follows, all from one sample in a study of blood T cell repertoires in COVID-19. Clones were read by immunoSEQ multiplex PCR, and TCRdb kept only the in-frame ones, dropping some. The sample shows hundreds of thousands of clones, over 75% of them seen only once. Sequences were obtained from peripheral blood. Source of these receptors: a middle-aged man with COVID-19, enrolled during active disease. Each CDR3 is given without its conserved first and last residue. The D gene is left open where the match is weak.

>TRBV5-8|TRBD1|TRBJ2-7|13
ASSTNRGKGSEQY
>TRBV9|TRBD2|TRBJ2-3|11
ASSVGLADTQY
>TRBV29-1|NA|TRBJ2-2|13
SARVGGSSGGELF
>TRBV11-2|NA|TRBJ2-2|12
ASSLDLSAGELF
>TRBV2|TRBD2|TRBJ2-1|12
ASIVLAGGNEQF
>TRBV28|NA|TRBJ2-7|9
ASSPPGEQY
>TRBV27|NA|TRBJ1-5|16
ASSLSFPRGAFRQPQH
>TRBV18|NA|TRBJ2-7|12
ASSPRQDSYEQY
>TRBV10-2|NA|TRBJ2-7|10
ASSDRGNEQY
>TRBV3-1/TRBV3-2|NA|TRBJ1-1|12
ASSQGASHTEAF
>TRBV6-6|TRBD1|TRBJ1-6|12
ASDPGQSSSPLH
>TRBV5-1|NA|TRBJ2-7|13
ASSLGQLASYEQY
>TRBV6-5|NA|TRBJ1-4|12
ASRVGRDEGKLF
>TRBV10-1|NA|TRBJ1-5|11
ASSPGFNQPQH
>TRBV5-4|TRBD1|TRBJ2-7|13
ASSLRGPSSYEQY
>TRBV5-1|NA|TRBJ2-6|14
ASSLDKNSGANVLT
>TRBV11-2|NA|TRBJ1-2|12
ASSKDTGGDGYT